This T cell receptor beta chain is from a study of blood T cell repertoires in COVID-19. Original handling: Amplified reference gene primers provided the basis for estimating nucleated cell counts. The protocol was immunoSEQ multiplex PCR, while the TCRdb copy is restricted to in-frame clones and leaves out a portion. V, J and clone size were drawn from that table, and D and trimming were deduced from the DNA. This sample yields under 250,000 clones, of which roughly 86% are seen a single time; around 1.6% belongs to the top ten. CDR3 length: 14 amino acids. Germline V gene data show CDR1 as ENHRY and CDR2 as SYGVKD. V was shortened by 6 bases and J by 9 bases, with 15 bases between the two germline ends.

The genes are TRBV10-3 and TRBJ1-6, with D uncertain. The receptor was derived from a woman aged 60-70 years who had recovered from COVID-19. Sequencing was carried out using peripheral blood. The CDR3 protein is CAISPEHQSSPLHF. CDR3 coding DNA: TGTGCCATCAGCCCAGAACACCAAAGTTCACCCCTCCACTTT.